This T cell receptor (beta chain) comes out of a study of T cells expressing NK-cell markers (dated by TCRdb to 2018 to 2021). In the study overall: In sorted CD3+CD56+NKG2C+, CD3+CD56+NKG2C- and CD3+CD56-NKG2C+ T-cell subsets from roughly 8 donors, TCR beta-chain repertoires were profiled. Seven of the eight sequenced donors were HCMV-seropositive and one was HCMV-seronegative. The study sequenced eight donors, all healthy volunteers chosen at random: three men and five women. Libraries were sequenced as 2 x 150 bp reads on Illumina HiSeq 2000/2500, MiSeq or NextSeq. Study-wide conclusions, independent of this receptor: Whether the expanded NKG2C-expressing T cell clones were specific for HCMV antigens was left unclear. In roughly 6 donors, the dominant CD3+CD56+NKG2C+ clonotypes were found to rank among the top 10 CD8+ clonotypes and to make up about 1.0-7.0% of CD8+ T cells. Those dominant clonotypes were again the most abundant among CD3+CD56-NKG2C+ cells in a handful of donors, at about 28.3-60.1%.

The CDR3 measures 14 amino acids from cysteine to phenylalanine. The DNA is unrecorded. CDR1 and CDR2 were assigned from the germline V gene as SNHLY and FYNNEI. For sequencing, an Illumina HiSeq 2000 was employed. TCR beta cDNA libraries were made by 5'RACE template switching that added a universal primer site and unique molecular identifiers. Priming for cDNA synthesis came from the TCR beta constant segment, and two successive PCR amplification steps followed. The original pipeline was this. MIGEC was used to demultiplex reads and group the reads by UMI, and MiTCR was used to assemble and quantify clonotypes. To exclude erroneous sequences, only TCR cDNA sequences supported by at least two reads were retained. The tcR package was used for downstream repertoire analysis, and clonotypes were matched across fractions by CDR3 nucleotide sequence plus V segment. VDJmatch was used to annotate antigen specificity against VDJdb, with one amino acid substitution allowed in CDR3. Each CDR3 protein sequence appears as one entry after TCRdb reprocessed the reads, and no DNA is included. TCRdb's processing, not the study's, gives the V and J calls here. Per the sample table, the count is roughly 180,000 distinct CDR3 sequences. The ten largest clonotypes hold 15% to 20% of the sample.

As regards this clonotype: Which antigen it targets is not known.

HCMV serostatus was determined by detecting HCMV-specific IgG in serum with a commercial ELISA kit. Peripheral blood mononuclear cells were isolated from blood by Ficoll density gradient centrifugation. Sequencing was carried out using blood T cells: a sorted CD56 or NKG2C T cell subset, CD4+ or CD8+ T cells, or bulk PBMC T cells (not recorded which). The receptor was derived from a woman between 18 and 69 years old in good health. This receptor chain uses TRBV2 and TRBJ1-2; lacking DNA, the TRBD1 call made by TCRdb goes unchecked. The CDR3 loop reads CASSEARTGDGYTF.